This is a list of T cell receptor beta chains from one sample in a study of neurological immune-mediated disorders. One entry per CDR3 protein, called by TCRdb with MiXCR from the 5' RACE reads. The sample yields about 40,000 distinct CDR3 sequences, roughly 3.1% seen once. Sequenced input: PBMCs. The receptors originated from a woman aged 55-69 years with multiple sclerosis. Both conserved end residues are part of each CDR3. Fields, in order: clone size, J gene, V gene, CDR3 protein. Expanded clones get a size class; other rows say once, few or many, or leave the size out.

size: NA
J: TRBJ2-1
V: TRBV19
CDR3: CASTQDRAAYNEQFF

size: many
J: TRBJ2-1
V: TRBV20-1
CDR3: CSAREDGTSGFQSSYNEQFF

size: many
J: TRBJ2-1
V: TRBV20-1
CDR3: CSARKVGGGVEQFF

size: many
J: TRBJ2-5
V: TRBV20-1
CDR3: CSAKLDQRGKTQYF

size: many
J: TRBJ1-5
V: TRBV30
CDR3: CAWSVGPIDQPQHF

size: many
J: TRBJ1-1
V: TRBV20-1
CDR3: CSAATNLGAFF

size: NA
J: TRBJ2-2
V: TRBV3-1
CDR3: CDSRTHTGELFF

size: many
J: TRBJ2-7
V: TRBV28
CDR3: CASSLQTGTATSYEQYF

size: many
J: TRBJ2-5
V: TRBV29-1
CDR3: CSASTTGGRVETQYF

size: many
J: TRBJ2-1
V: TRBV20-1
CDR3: CSAPWGRGNNEQFF

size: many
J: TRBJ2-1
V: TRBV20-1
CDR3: CSARGLAGVYNEQFF

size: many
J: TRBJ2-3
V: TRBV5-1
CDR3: CASSGGGSVGLTDTQYF

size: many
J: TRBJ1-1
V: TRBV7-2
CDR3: CASSLRQILGTEAFF

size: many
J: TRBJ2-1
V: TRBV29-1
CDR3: CSVVRQGAYNEQFF

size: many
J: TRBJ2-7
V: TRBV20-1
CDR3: CSARDRPRTGEDEQYF

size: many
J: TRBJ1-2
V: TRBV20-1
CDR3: CSAPRGEIGYGYTF

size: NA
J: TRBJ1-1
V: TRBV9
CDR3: CASSPTQGATALF

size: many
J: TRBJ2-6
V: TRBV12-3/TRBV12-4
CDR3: CASSYLISSGANVLTF

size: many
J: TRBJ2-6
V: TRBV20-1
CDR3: CSARGRDFGSGANVLTF

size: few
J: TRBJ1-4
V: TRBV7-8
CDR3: CASSQQGGPEKLFF

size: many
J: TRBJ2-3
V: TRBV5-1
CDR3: CASSLPGRHTQYF

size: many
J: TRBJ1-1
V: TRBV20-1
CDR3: CSARDQGRAFF

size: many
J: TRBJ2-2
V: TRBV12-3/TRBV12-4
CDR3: CASSFVETGELFF

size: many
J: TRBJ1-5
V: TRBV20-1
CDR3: CSVRGDSNQPQHF

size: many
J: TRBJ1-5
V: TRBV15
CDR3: CATSQGIDSNQPQHF

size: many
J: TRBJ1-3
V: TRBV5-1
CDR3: CASSLVTGEGNTIYF

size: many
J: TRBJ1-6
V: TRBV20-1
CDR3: CSVQDRGNSPLHF

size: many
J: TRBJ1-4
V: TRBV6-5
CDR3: CASRGAVATNEKLFF

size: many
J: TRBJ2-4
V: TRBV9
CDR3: CASSPRRGGAKNIQYF

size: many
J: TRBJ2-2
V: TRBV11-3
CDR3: CASSTGTETSSNTGELFF

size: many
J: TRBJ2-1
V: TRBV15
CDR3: CATSLFRGNNEQFF

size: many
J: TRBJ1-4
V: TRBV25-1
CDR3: CASSEHRDRGGDEKLFF

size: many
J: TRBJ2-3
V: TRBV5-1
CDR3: CASSLAPPFQGDTQYF

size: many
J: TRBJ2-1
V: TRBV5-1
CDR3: CASSLNNEQFF

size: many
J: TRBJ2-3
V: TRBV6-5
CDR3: CASSYSTASTDTQYF

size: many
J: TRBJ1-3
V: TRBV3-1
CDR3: CASSPISSGNTIYF

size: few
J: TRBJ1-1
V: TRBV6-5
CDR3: CASSYSTMEDTEAFF

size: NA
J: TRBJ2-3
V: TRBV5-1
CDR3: CASSWGQITDTQYF

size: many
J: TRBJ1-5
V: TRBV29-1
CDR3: CSVRDNHNQPQHF

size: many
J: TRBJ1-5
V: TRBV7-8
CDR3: CASSAGVSNQPQHF

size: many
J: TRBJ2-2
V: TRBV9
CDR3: CASSVHRGRTGELFF

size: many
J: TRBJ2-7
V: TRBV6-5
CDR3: CASSYFGQFGEQYF

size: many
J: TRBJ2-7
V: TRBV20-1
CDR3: CSARGYRQGDYEQYF

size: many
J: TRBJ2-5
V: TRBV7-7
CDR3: CASSFTGSQETQYF

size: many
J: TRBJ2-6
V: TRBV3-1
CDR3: CASSQGVTAGANVLTF